This TCR beta chain was recovered during a study of blood T cell repertoires in COVID-19. Looking at the study overall: The origin of the acute and convalescent COVID-19 samples was the United States, Italy and Spain.

A PCR-confirmed or clinician-diagnosed COVID-19 case had contacted exposed participants within 2 weeks of entry. TCRdb keeps only in-frame clones here, not all; method: immunoSEQ multiplex PCR. Of 200,000 to 250,000 clones listed, nearly 90% are singletons. Trimming pared 9 bases from V and 4 bases from J, leaving 9 bases between. The CDR3 covers 11 residues. CDR1 LNHDA and CDR2 SQIVND come from the germline V gene (reference sequence). Sequenced sample: PBMCs or T cells enriched from blood (not recorded which). This receptor was obtained from a man in his thirties or forties who had been exposed to COVID-19. This chain links TRBV19 with TRBJ1-2, with D possibly matching TRBD1 (6 bases). DNA of the CDR3: TGTGCCAGCGCAGGGGCCTATGGCTACACCTTC. This sequence encodes CASAGAYGYTF.